The clone carrying this T cell receptor (beta chain) was picked up a small number of times. Its antigen is unidentified. Each CDR3 protein is one row after TCRdb ran MiXCR on the 5' RACE reads. The table lists about 400,000 distinct CDR3 sequences, more than 20% of them singletons. The V segment lost 5 bases and the J segment 1 base; nucleotides outside the gene matches: 1. Germline values: CDR1 SGHTA, CDR2 FQGNSA. The CDR3 runs to 15 residues. This specimen belongs to a study of CD8 T cells in ankylosing spondylitis. Study-level findings and limits: Seemingly distinctive of ankylosing spondylitis blood was a TCR beta motif formed by eight highly homologous variants.

Sequencing input: blood, either unsorted or a sorted T cell fraction (not recorded which). The genes are TRBV7-2 and TRBJ2-1, with 11 bases fitting TRBD1. The TCR was taken from a male donor with ankylosing spondylitis. CDR3 loop: CASSGQGASYNEQFF. The DNA for the CDR3 is TGTGCCAGCAGCGGACAGGGGGCATCCTACAATGAGCAGTTCTTC.